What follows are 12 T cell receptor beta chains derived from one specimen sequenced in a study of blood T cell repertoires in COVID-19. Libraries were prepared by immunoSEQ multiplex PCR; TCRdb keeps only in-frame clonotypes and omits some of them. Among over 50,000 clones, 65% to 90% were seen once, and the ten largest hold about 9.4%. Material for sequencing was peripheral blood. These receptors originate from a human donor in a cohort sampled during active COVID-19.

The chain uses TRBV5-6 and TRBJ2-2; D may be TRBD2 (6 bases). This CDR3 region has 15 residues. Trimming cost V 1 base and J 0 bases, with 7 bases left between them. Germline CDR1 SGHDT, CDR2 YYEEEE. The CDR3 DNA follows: TGTGCCAGCAGCTTGAGACTAGCGAACACCGGGGAGCTGTTTTTT. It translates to CASSLRLANTGELFF.

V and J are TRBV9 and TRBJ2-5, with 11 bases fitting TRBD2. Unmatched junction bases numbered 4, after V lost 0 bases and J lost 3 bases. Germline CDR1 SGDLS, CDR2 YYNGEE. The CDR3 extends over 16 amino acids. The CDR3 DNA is TGTGCCAGCAGCGTAGCCCTAGCGGGAGGTGAAGAGACCCAGTACTTC. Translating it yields CASSVALAGGEETQYF.

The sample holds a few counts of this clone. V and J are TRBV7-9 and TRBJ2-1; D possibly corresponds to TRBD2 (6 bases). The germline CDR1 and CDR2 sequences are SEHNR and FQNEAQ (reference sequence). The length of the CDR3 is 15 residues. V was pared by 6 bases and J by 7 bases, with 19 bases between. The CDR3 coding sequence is TGTGCCAGCAGGGCCGGGGCGGGAAAGGTGAATGAGCAGTTCTTC. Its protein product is CASRAGAGKVNEQFF. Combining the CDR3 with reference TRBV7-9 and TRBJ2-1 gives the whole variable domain DTGVSQNPRHKITKRGQNVTFRCDPISEHNRLYWYRQTLGQGPEFLTYFQNEAQLEKSRLLSDRFSAERPKGSFSTLEIQRTEQGDSAMYLCASRAGAGKVNEQFFGPGTRLTVL.

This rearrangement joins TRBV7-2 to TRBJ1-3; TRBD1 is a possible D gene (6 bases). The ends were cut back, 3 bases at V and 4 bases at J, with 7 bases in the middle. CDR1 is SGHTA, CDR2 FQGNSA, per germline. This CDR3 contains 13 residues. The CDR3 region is CASSFDRGNTIYF. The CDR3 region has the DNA TGTGCCAGCAGCTTCGACAGGGGAAACACCATATATTTT.

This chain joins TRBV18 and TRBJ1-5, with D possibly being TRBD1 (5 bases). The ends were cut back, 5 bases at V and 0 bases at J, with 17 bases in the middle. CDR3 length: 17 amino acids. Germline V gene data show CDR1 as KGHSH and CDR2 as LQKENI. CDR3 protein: CASSWTSWTHSNQPQHF. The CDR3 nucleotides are TGTGCCAGCTCATGGACATCCTGGACCCATAGCAATCAGCCCCAGCATTTT.

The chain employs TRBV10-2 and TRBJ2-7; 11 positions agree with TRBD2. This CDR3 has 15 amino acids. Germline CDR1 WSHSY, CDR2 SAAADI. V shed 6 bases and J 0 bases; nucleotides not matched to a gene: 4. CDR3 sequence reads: CASRPGLAASYEQYF. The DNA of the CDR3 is TGCGCCAGCAGACCGGGACTAGCGGCCTCCTACGAGCAGTACTTC.

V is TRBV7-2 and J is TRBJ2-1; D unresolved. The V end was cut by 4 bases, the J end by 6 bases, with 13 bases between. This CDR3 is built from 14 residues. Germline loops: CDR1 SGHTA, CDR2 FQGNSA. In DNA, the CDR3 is TGTGCCAGCAGCTCTCAGCGACTTTCCAATGAGCAGTTCTTC. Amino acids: CASSSQRLSNEQFF.

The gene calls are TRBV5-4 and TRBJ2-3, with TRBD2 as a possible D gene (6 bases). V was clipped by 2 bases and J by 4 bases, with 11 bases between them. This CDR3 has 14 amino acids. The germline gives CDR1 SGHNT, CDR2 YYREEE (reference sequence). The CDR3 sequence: CASSLGGRPDTQYF. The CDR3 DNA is TGTGCCAGCAGCTTAGGTGGGAGGCCAGATACGCAGTATTTT.

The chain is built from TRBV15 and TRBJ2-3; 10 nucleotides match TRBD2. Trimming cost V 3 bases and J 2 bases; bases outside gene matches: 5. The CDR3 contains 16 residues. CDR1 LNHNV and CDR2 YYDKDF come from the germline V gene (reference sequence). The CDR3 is CATSRYLAGATDTQYF. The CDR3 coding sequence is TGTGCCACCAGCAGGTACCTAGCGGGAGCCACAGATACGCAGTATTTT.

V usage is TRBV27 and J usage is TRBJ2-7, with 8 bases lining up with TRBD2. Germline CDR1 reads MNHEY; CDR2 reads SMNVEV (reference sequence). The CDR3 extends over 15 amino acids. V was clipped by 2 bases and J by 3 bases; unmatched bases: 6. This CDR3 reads CASSLRREVYYEQYF. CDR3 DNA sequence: TGTGCCAGCAGTTTACGGCGGGAGGTTTACTACGAGCAGTACTTC.

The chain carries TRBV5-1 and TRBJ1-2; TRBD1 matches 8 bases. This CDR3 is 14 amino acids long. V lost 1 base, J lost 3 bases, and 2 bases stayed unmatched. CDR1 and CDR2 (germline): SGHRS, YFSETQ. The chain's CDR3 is CASSLMTGDYGYTF. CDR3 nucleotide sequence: TGCGCCAGCAGCTTGATGACAGGGGACTATGGCTACACCTTC.

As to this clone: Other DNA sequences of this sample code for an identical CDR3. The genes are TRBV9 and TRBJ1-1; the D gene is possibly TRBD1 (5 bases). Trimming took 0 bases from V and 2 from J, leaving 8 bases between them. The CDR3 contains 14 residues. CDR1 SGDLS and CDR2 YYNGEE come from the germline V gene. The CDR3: CASSVAGENTEAFF. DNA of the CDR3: TGTGCCAGCAGCGTAGCGGGGGAAAACACTGAAGCTTTCTTT. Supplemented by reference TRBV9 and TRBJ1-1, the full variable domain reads DSGVTQTPKHLITATGQRVTLRCSPRSGDLSVYWYQQSLDQGLQFLIQYYNGEERAKGNILERFSAQQFPDLHSELNLSSLELGDSALYFCASSVAGENTEAFFGQGTRLTVV.